These 10 T cell receptor beta chains were sequenced from one sample in a study of blood T cell repertoires in COVID-19. Sequencing used immunoSEQ multiplex PCR; TCRdb keeps in-frame clones, though not all of them. The sample includes 300,000 to 400,000 clones, more than 75% of them seen just once. Specimen: PBMCs or T cells enriched from blood (not recorded which). These receptor sequences come from a woman aged 18-29 years who had recovered from COVID-19.

This chain connects TRBV3-1 (or the pseudogene TRBV3-2) to TRBJ2-5; TRBD1 matches at 7 bases. The CDR3 has 14 amino acids. Trimming took 4 bases from V and 2 from J; bases not matched to a gene: 4. CDR1 LGHDT and CDR2 YNNKEL come from the germline V gene (reference sequence). Here the CDR3 reads CASSRDSPQETQYF. The CDR3 DNA reads TGTGCCAGCAGCCGGGACAGCCCTCAAGAGACCCAGTACTTC.

J is TRBJ2-1 and V is TRBV19; 7 bases are shared with TRBD1. The CDR3 is made up of 14 amino acids. Trimming cost V 1 base and J 9 bases; bases outside gene matches: 6. The germline V gene has CDR1 LNHDA and CDR2 SQIVND (reference sequence). The CDR3 reads CASSIAQGDGEQFF. The CDR3 coding sequence is TGTGCCAGTAGTATAGCCCAGGGGGATGGTGAGCAGTTCTTC.

This clone was observed once. The chain has TRBV28 and TRBJ2-2, with D tentatively TRBD1 (6 bases). The CDR3 is 14 amino acids. CDR1 and CDR2 (germline): MDHEN, SYDVKM. Trimming shortened V by 6 bases and J by 8 bases, and 16 bases separated the two germline ends. As DNA, the CDR3 is TGTGCCAGCAGATCCGGACAGTTATCGGGGGAGCTGTTTTTT. It encodes CASRSGQLSGELFF.

V is TRBV10-3 and J is TRBJ2-7; 9 positions match TRBD1. There are 14 residues in the CDR3. Germline values: CDR1 ENHRY, CDR2 SYGVKD. V lost 2 bases and J lost 2; bases outside the gene matches: 1. The CDR3 nucleotides are TGTGCCATCAGTGAGGGACAGGGGACCTACGAGCAGTACTTC. Translation gives CAISEGQGTYEQYF.

The chain is built from TRBV28 and TRBJ1-3, with D uncertain. This CDR3 has 12 amino acids. V was trimmed by 7 bases and J by 4 bases, leaving 8 bases between them. Germline V gene data show CDR1 as MDHEN and CDR2 as SYDVKM. The CDR3 region has the DNA TGTGCCAGCAAACTGTCCGGAAACACCATATATTTT. This sequence encodes CASKLSGNTIYF.

The chain recombines TRBV9 with TRBJ1-3; possible D gene TRBD1, 6 bases. Trimming pared 2 bases from V and 2 bases from J, leaving 11 bases between. CDR1 SGDLS and CDR2 YYNGEE come from the germline V gene. The CDR3 spans 15 residues. This chain's CDR3 is CASSVQGTTGNTIYF. CDR3 coding DNA: TGTGCCAGCAGCGTCCAGGGGACCACTGGAAACACCATATATTTT.

This rearrangement joins TRBV5-1 to TRBJ2-5; TRBD1 agrees at 9 bases. This CDR3 region has 15 residues. Germline assignment: CDR1 SGHRS and CDR2 YFSETQ. Trimming at V came to 4 bases and at J to 0 bases, leaving 4 bases not matched to a gene. In DNA form, the CDR3 reads TGCGCCAGCAGCCCGGGGACAGGGAACCAAGAGACCCAGTACTTC. Translated, it gives CASSPGTGNQETQYF.

V and J are TRBV5-1 and TRBJ1-6, with 7 bases aligning to TRBD1. Unmatched junction bases numbered 8, after V lost 0 bases and J lost 8 bases. Germline V gene lookup returns CDR1 SGHRS and CDR2 YFSETQ. The CDR3 spans 16 residues. The CDR3 DNA reads as TGCGCCAGCAGCTTGGAGGCCACAGGGGAGTATTCACCCCTCCACTTT. Amino acids: CASSLEATGEYSPLHF.

The chain has TRBV15 and TRBJ1-5; a possible D gene is TRBD1 (5 bases). Germline CDR1 LNHNV, CDR2 YYDKDF (reference sequence). V dropped 0 bases and J dropped 1 base, with 10 bases sitting between them. CDR3 length equals 16 residues. DNA of the CDR3: TGTGCCACCAGCAGAGATCCGCCAGGGAGCAATCAGCCCCAGCATTTT. Residues: CATSRDPPGSNQPQHF.

The chain couples TRBV30 to TRBJ1-5; D not resolved. V was cut by 1 base and J by 4 bases, with 8 bases left in between. The CDR3 has 13 amino acids. The germline V gene has CDR1 GTSNPN and CDR2 SVGIG (reference sequence). This CDR3 is CAWSATGNQPQHF. The CDR3 DNA is TGTGCCTGGAGTGCCACGGGAAATCAGCCCCAGCATTTT. Drawing the rest from reference TRBV30 and TRBJ1-5, the complete variable domain is SQTIHQWPATLVQPVGSPLSLECTVEGTSNPNLYWYRQAAGRGLQLLFYSVGIGQISSEVPQNLSASRPQDRQFILSSKKLLLSDSGFYLCAWSATGNQPQHFGDGTRLSIL.